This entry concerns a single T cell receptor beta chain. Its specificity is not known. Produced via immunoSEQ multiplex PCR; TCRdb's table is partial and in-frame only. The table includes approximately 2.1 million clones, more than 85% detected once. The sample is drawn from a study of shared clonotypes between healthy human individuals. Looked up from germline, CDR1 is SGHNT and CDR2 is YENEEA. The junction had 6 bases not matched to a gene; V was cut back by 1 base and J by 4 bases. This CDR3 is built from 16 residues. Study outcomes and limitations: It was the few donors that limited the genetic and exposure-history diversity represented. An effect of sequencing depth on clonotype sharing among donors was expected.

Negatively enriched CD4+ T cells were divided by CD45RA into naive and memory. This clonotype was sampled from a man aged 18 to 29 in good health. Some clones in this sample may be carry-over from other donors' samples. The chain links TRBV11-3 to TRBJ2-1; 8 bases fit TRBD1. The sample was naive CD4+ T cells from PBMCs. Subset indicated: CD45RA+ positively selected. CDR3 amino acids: CASSLGRGTGYNEQFF. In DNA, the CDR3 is TGTGCCAGCAGCTTAGGTAGGGGGACAGGTTACAATGAGCAGTTCTTC.